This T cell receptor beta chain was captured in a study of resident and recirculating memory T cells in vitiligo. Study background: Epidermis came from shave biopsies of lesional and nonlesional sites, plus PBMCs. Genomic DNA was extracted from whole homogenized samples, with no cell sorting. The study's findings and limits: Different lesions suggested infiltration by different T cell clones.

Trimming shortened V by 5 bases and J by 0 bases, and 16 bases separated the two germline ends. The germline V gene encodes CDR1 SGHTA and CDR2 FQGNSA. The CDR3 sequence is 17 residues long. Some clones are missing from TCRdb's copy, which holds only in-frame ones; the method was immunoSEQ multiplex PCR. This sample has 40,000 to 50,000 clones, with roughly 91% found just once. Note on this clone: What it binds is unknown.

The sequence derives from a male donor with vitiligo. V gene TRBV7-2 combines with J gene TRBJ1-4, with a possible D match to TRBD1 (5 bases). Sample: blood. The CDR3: CASSPRGGPATNEKLFF. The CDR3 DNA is TGTGCCAGCAGCCCTAGGGGAGGCCCTGCAACTAATGAAAAACTGTTTTTT.